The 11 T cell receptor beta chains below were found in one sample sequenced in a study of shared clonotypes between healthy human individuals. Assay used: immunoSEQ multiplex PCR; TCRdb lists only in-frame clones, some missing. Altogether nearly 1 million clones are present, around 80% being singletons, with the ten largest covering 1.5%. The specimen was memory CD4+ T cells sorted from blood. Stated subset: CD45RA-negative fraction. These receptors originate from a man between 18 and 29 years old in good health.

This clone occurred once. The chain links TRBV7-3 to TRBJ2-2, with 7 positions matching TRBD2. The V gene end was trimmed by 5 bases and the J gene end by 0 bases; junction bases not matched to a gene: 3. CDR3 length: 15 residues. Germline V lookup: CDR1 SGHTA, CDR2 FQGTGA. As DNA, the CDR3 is TGTGCCAGCAGCCCGAGCGGGGCGAACACCGGGGAGCTGTTTTTT. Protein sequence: CASSPSGANTGELFF.

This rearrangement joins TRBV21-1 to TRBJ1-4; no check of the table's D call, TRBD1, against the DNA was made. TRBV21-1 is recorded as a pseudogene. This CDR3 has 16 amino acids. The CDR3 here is CASPMGLDNRWEKLFF. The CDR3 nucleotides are TGTGCCAGCCCTATGGGTCTTGATAACAGGTGGGAAAAACTGTTTTTT.

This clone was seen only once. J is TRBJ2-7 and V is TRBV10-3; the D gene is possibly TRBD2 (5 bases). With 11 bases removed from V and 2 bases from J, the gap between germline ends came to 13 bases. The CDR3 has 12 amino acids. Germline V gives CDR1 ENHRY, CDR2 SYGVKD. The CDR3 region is CASRTSTYEQYF. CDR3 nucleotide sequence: TGTGCCTCCCGGACTTCCACCTACGAGCAGTACTTC.

CDR3 protein: CASSYSWRDSYEQYF. DNA for the CDR3: TGTGCCAGCAGTTACTCGTGGCGGGACTCCTACGAGCAGTACTTC. The chain recombines TRBV6-5 with TRBJ2-7; D perhaps matches TRBD2 (6 bases). V lost 0 bases, J lost 0 bases, and 9 bases lay in between. This CDR3 has 15 residues. CDR1 MNHEY and CDR2 SVGAGI come from the germline V gene.

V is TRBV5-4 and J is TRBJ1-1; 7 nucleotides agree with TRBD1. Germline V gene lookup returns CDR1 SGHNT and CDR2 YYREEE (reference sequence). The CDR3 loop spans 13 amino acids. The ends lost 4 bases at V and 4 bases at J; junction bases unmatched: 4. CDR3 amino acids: CASSEGATTEAFF. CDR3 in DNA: TGTGCCAGCAGCGAGGGGGCCACCACTGAAGCTTTCTTT.

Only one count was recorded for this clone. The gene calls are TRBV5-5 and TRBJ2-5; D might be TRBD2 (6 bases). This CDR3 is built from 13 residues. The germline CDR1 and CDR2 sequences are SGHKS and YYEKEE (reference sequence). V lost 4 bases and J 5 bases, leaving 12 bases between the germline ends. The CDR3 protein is CASSRLVRETQYF. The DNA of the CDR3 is TGTGCCAGCAGCAGACTAGTTCGGGAGACCCAGTACTTC.

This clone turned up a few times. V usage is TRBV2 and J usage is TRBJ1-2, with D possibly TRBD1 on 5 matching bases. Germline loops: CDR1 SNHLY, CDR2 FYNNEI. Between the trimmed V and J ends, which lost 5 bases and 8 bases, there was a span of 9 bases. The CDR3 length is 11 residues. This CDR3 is CASSQGIGYTF. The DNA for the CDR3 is TGTGCCAGCAGTCAGGGAATAGGCTACACCTTC.

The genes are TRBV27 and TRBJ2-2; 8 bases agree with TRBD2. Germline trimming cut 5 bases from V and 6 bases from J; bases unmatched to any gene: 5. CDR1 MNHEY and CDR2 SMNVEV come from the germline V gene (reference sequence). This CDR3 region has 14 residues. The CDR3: CASSPRTSSGELFF. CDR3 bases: TGTGCCAGCAGTCCGAGGACTAGCTCCGGGGAGCTGTTTTTT.

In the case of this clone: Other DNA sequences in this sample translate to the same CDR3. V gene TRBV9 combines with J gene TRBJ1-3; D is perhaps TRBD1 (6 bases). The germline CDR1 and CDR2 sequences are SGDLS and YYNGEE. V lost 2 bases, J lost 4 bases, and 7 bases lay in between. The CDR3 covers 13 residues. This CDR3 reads CASSVGQGNTIYF. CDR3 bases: TGTGCCAGCAGCGTCGGACAGGGAAACACCATATATTTT.

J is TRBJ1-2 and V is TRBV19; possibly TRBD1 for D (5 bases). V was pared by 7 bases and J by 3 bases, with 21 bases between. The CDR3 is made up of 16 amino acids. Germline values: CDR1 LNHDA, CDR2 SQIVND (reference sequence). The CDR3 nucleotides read TGTGCCAGTAAGGGTTCATCCGACAGAAGGGACTATGGCTACACCTTC. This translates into CASKGSSDRRDYGYTF.

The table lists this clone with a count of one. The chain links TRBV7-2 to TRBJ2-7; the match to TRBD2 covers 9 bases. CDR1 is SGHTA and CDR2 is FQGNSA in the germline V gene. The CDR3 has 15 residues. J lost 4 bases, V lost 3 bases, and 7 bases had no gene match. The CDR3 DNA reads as TGTGCCAGCAGCTTTAGCGGGGCGGGAGGGTACGAGCAGTACTTC. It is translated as CASSFSGAGGYEQYF.